This TCR beta chain was observed in a study of blood T cell repertoires in COVID-19. Study overall: Sites across the United States, Italy and Spain contributed samples from acute and convalescent COVID-19.

In the source study's methods: It was from reference gene primer amplification that nucleated cell counts were estimated. Sequencing used immunoSEQ multiplex PCR; TCRdb keeps in-frame clones, though not all of them. That table supplies the V and J calls and clone size; D and trimming were determined from the DNA. The sample has around 300,000 clones, more than 70% seen once. This CDR3 region has 14 residues. Per germline, CDR1 SGHTA and CDR2 FQGNSA. With 10 bases removed from V and 10 bases from J, the gap between germline ends came to 20 bases. Sequencing was carried out using peripheral blood. V gene TRBV7-2 combines with J gene TRBJ1-6; tentatively, D is TRBD1 (5 bases). The sequence was obtained from a young man with active or convalescent COVID-19. The chain's CDR3 is CAITAAGGGSPLHF. Written as DNA, the CDR3 is TGTGCCATCACCGCTGCGGGGGGTGGGTCACCCCTCCACTTT.